The 4 T cell receptor beta chains below come from one sample, sequenced in a study of T cell responses to AZD1222 COVID-19 vaccine. The repertoire was sequenced with immunoSEQ multiplex PCR; TCRdb's copy has only in-frame clones and lacks some. This table holds approximately 180,000 clones, 85% to 95% found once. The sample consisted of peripheral blood, taken 28 days after the second dose of the MenACWY control vaccine. These receptors all stem from an adult who received the MenACWY meningococcal vaccine as a control.

A single count supports this clone. The CDR3, as DNA: TGTGCCAGCAGTTCTTCCAAGGACGGCCTCGGCTACACCTTC. Its protein product is CASSSSKDGLGYTF. The chain has TRBV6-5 and TRBJ1-2; D remains ambiguous. Trimming removed 4 bases from V and 8 bases from J, with 17 bases in between. The CDR3 is 14 residues long. Germline-derived CDR1 and CDR2 are MNHEY and SVGAGI.

The J gene is TRBJ1-1, the V gene TRBV7-2, with D unclear. The CDR3 extends over 16 amino acids. V was trimmed by 2 bases and J by 3 bases, leaving 16 bases between them. CDR1 and CDR2 (germline): SGHTA, FQGNSA. CDR3 protein: CASSLLLRARDTEAFF. The CDR3 region has the DNA TGTGCCAGCAGCTTACTTCTGAGGGCACGGGACACTGAAGCTTTCTTT.

This clone was detected only a few times. The chain joins TRBV5-4 to TRBJ2-2; D is uncertain. This CDR3 comprises 14 residues. Trimming cost V 2 bases and J 7 bases, with 12 bases left between them. Germline loops: CDR1 SGHNT, CDR2 YYREEE (reference sequence). The CDR3 here is CASSLKGSGGELFF. CDR3 nucleotide sequence: TGTGCCAGCAGCTTAAAGGGCAGTGGCGGGGAGCTGTTTTTT.

The V and J genes are TRBV30 and TRBJ1-2; unclear D gene. The CDR3 consists of 11 residues. Germline V gives CDR1 GTSNPN, CDR2 SVGIG (reference sequence). V was shortened by 0 bases and J by 7 bases, with 6 bases between the two germline ends. In DNA form, the CDR3 reads TGTGCCTGGAGTGTACTGGTTGGCTACACCTTC. Translating gives CAWSVLVGYTF.